What follows are 16 T cell receptor beta chains derived from one specimen sequenced in a study of Graves' ophthalmopathy and Graves' hyperthyroidism. Amplification of the TCR beta CDR3 regions used RNA transcripts (as template). In the first round, RT-PCR was carried out with HTBI primers, and a multiplex PCR formed the second round. Each CDR3 protein is one row after TCRdb ran MiXCR on the multiplex PCR reads. This table has about 1.2 million distinct CDR3 sequences, less than 45% appearing once. Sequencing was done on a sample of peripheral blood or thyroid tissue (not recorded which). These receptors were taken from an adult man with Graves' hyperthyroidism.

Notes on this clonotype: This may arise from a read error, as a much more abundant clone is one base away. The chain joins TRBV10-3 to TRBJ1-1, with no clear D. Germline CDR1 is ENHRY and CDR2 is SYGVKD. This CDR3 contains 15 residues. CDR3 DNA: TGTGCCATCAGTGGCCGATCCGGGGAGAACGCTGAAGCTTTCTTT. Its translation: CAISGRSGENAEAFF.

The chain couples TRBV10-2 to TRBJ2-7, with D uncertain. Germline assignment: CDR1 WSHSY and CDR2 SAAADI. V was pared by 3 bases and J by 4 bases, with 13 bases between. This CDR3 is 14 amino acids long. Here the CDR3 DNA reads TGCGCCAGCAGTGACTATCCTAGTAGGTACGAGCAGTACTTC. This gives the protein CASSDYPSRYEQYF.

About this clonotype: Given a much more abundant clone one base away, this may be a read error. CDR3 amino acids: CASSELPNTGELFF. DNA for the CDR3: TGTGCCAGCAGTGAACTGCCGAACACCGGGGAGCTGTTTTTT. The chain links TRBV2 to TRBJ2-2; D gene unclear. Per the germline V gene, CDR1 is SNHLY and CDR2 is FYNNEI. The CDR3 spans 14 residues. The V end lost 2 bases, the J end lost 0 bases, and 4 bases lay between the germline ends.

The chain carries TRBV25-1 and TRBJ2-7, with D possibly matching TRBD1 (5 bases). V shed 5 bases and J shed 0 bases, with 14 bases lying between them. The CDR3 length is 15 residues. CDR1 is MGHDK and CDR2 is SYGVNS in the germline V gene. DNA of the CDR3: TGTGCCAGCAGTCAAAAAGGGGCCCACTCCTACGAGCAGTACTTC. Residues: CASSQKGAHSYEQYF.

This CDR3 reads CSVEASINARDAGVQYF. The DNA for the CDR3 is TGCAGCGTTGAGGCCAGCATCAATGCCCGGGACGCCGGGGTGCAGTACTTC. This sequence joins TRBV29-1 and TRBJ2-7; D assignment may be TRBD1 or TRBD2 (5 bases each). Germline values: CDR1 SQVTM, CDR2 ANQGSEA. The CDR3 sequence is 17 residues long. Trimming pared 3 bases from V and 9 bases from J, leaving 30 bases between.

In this sample, this clonotype turned up many times. The V and J genes are TRBV19 and TRBJ1-1; D uncertain. The CDR3 sequence is 15 residues long. Trimming pared 9 bases from V and 4 bases from J, leaving 21 bases between. CDR1 and CDR2 (germline): LNHDA, SQIVND (reference sequence). The CDR3 nucleotides are TGTGCCAGCTCCCCCTGGCGGGAAGGAAGCACTGAAGCTTTCTTT. Amino acid sequence: CASSPWREGSTEAFF.

The chain has TRBV7-6 and TRBJ2-7; D is ambiguous. The V and J ends lost 1 base and 3 bases respectively, with 13 bases between them. The V gene's germline CDR1 is SGHVS and CDR2 FNYEAQ. The CDR3 totals 15 residues. The CDR3 region has the DNA TGTGCCAGCAGCTTAGATTTGAGTGGGCACTACGAGCAGTACTTC. Residues: CASSLDLSGHYEQYF.

This clonotype was picked up many times. V and J are TRBV12-3 or TRBV12-4 and TRBJ1-5; D gene unclear. Trimming took 5 bases from V and 4 from J, leaving 15 bases between them. The CDR3 runs to 15 residues. The CDR3 region is CASSITGNQNQPQHF. The CDR3 DNA reads TGTGCCAGCAGTATTACCGGGAACCAGAATCAGCCCCAGCATTTT.

The chain is built from TRBV7-2 and TRBJ2-5, with 8 bases matching TRBD1. Unmatched junction bases numbered 13, after V lost 2 bases and J lost 2 bases. The V gene's germline CDR1 is SGHTA and CDR2 FQGNSA. The CDR3 extends over 18 amino acids. Here the CDR3 DNA reads TGTGCCAGCAGCTTAATTGTATACTGGGACAGGCTACAAGAGACCCAGTACTTC. Protein: CASSLIVYWDRLQETQYF.

The rearrangement uses TRBV20-1 and TRBJ2-7; 8 nucleotides agree with TRBD1. Germline-derived CDR1 and CDR2 are DFQATT and SNEGSKA (reference sequence). V shed 5 bases, J shed 4 bases, and the junction held 16 bases outside the gene matches. The CDR3 is made up of 16 amino acids. The CDR3 here is CSAPRFTGTGNYEQYF. The CDR3 nucleotides are TGCAGTGCTCCGCGATTCACCGGGACAGGAAATTACGAGCAGTACTTC.

This clonotype came up many times. The chain is built from TRBV7-9 and TRBJ1-1, with unresolved D. In germline, CDR1 is SEHNR, CDR2 FQNEAQ (reference sequence). Between the trimmed V and J ends, which lost 1 base and 4 bases, there was a span of 10 bases. The CDR3 spans 14 residues. CDR3 DNA: TGTGCCAGCAGCTTAGGTGGTTCGGTCACTGAAGCTTTCTTT. As protein: CASSLGGSVTEAFF.

This clonotype occurred once. The V call is TRBV6-6, the J call TRBJ1-5; TRBD1 might be the D (6 bases). CDR1 is MNHNY, CDR2 SVGAGI, per germline (reference sequence). V was cut by 5 bases and J by 4 bases, with 21 bases left in between. This CDR3 has 17 amino acids. CDR3 sequence (DNA): TGTGCCAGCAGTCAGAAGCCGGGACACCACGGGAATCAGCCCCAGCATTTT. Translated: CASSQKPGHHGNQPQHF.

The J gene is TRBJ1-5, the V gene TRBV6-6; D possibly corresponds to TRBD1 (5 bases). Germline V gene data show CDR1 as MNHNY and CDR2 as SVGAGI (reference sequence). V was pared by 6 bases and J by 12 bases, with 12 bases between. CDR3 size: 11 residues. For the CDR3, the DNA is TGTGCCAGCAGCTTATGGCAGGGCCAGCATTTT. Protein product: CASSLWQGQHF.

This clonotype came up a few times. With a much larger clone just one base away, this may be a read error. The V and J genes are TRBV29-1 and TRBJ1-1, with unresolved D. The CDR3 runs 13 residues. CDR1 and CDR2 from the germline V gene are SQVTM and ANQGSEA. Written as DNA, the CDR3 is TGCGGCGTTGACCGTCAGTACAACACTGAAGCTTTCTTT. Translated: CGVDRQYNTEAFF.

This clonotype has at least ten counts. V usage is TRBV6-5 and J usage is TRBJ1-4, with D tentatively TRBD1 (5 bases). Trimming stripped 8 bases from V and 7 bases from J, with 14 bases between. This CDR3 comprises 13 residues. CDR1 is MNHEY and CDR2 is SVGAGI in the germline V gene. This chain's CDR3 is CASGHGGGEKLFF. The CDR3 DNA reads as TGTGCCAGCGGTCACGGCGGGGGTGAAAAACTGTTTTTT.

A few counts support this clonotype. V and J are TRBV14 and TRBJ2-5; 10 bases align to TRBD2. Trimming removed 6 bases from V and 6 bases from J; junction bases left unmatched: 10. Germline V gives CDR1 SGHDN, CDR2 FVKESK. The CDR3 consists of 15 residues. In nucleotides, the CDR3 is TGTGCCAGCAGACCTAGCGGGAGCCGATTTAAGACCCAGTACTTC. Translation: CASRPSGSRFKTQYF.